The source of this T cell receptor (beta chain) is a study of blood T cell repertoires in COVID-19. As for the study in general: T cells, B-cell-depleted T cells, or PBMCs provided the cDNA or gDNA that served as material.

To note about this clone: The same CDR3 is also encoded by other DNA sequences in this sample.

Authors' analysis steps: Amplification of reference gene primers was used by the study to estimate nucleated cell counts. Profiling relied on immunoSEQ multiplex PCR, and the TCRdb table lists in-frame clones only, not all of them. V and J calls and clone size come straight from that table; D and trimming were deduced from the DNA. The data show roughly 69,000 clones, 70% to 85% seen once. Germline V gene data show CDR1 as SGHTA and CDR2 as FQGNSA. V was clipped by 1 base and J by 6 bases; unmatched bases: 0. This CDR3 contains 13 residues. Sequencing was done on a sample of peripheral blood. The J gene is TRBJ2-3, the V gene TRBV7-2; TRBD2 matches 8 bases. This TCR came from a woman aged 50 to 60 with acute or convalescent COVID-19. The CDR3 protein is CASSLEREDTQYF. In nucleotides, the CDR3 is TGTGCCAGCAGCTTAGAGCGGGAGGATACGCAGTATTTT.